The 26 T cell receptor beta chains below come from one sample, sequenced in a study. TCRdb called the 5' RACE reads again in MiXCR, with one record for every CDR3 protein. Of roughly 52,000 distinct CDR3 sequences in the sample, 15% to 20% were seen once. The sample consisted of naive CD4+ T cells sorted from blood. Subset indicated: naive CD4+ T cells, CD4+CD45RA+CD25-. These receptors were collected from a female donor with breast cancer.

The chain is built from TRBV3-1 and TRBJ1-4; D unresolved. V gave up 4 bases and J gave up 14 bases, with 14 bases separating them. This CDR3 contains 12 residues. Germline assignment: CDR1 LGHDT and CDR2 YNNKEL (reference sequence). The CDR3 nucleotides read TGTGCCAGCAGCCCGGCTGGGATTCGGCTGTTTTTT. It translates to CASSPAGIRLFF. The full variable domain, in which reference TRBV3-1 and TRBJ1-4 provide the parts outside the CDR3, is DTAVSQTPKYLVTQMGNDKSIKCEQNLGHDTMYWYKQDSKKFLKIMFSYNNKELIINETVPNRFSPKSPDKAHLNLHINSLELGDSAVYFCASSPAGIRLFFGSGTQLSVL.

This clonotype was detected many times. The chain is built from TRBV15 and TRBJ1-6; D is ambiguous. This CDR3 contains 13 residues. Germline CDR1 reads LNHNV; CDR2 reads YYDKDF (reference sequence). V was clipped by 0 bases and J by 9 bases, with 6 bases between them. CDR3 sequence reads: CATSREFGSPLHF. The DNA of the CDR3 is TGTGCCACCAGCAGAGAGTTCGGTTCACCCCTCCACTTT. The full variable domain, in which reference TRBV15 and TRBJ1-6 provide the parts outside the CDR3, is DAMVIQNPRYQVTQFGKPVTLSCSQTLNHNVMYWYQQKSSQAPKLLFHYYDKDFNNEADTPDNFQSRRPNTSFCFLDIRSPGLGDTAMYLCATSREFGSPLHFGNGTRLTVT.

The table lists this clonotype with a few counts. The junction and the germline gene differ at one end; a read error may be behind it. This chain connects TRBV12-3 or TRBV12-4 to TRBJ2-1; D unclear. This CDR3 has 11 amino acids. CDR3 coding DNA: TGTGCCAACAGTGAACACAATGAGCAGTTCTTC. Translation: CANSEHNEQFF.

This clonotype was counted only a few times. This chain joins TRBV11-3 and TRBJ2-2; TRBD2 aligns across 9 bases. The CDR3 spans 18 residues. Trimming took 2 bases from V and 0 from J; bases not matched to a gene: 7. CDR1 and CDR2 from the germline V gene are SGHNT and YENEEA. CDR3: CASSLRFSGRSNTGELFF. CDR3 in DNA: TGTGCCAGCAGCTTAAGGTTTAGCGGGAGATCGAACACCGGGGAGCTGTTTTTT.

The V gene is TRBV20-1, the J gene TRBJ2-7; no firm D call. With 0 bases removed from V and 4 bases from J, the gap between germline ends came to 13 bases. This CDR3 is built from 14 residues. CDR1 is DFQATT and CDR2 is SNEGSKA in the germline V gene (reference sequence). CDR3 sequence (DNA): TGCAGTGCTAGAGACAGTCGACAAGGGTACGAGCAGTACTTC. Translated: CSARDSRQGYEQYF.

This clonotype was counted a few times. The CDR3 is CSARVPGQARGTGELFF. As DNA, the CDR3 is TGCAGTGCTAGAGTCCCGGGACAGGCTCGAGGCACCGGGGAGCTGTTTTTT. The chain carries TRBV20-1 and TRBJ2-2; 8 bases line up with TRBD1. The CDR3 has 17 residues. Germline values: CDR1 DFQATT, CDR2 SNEGSKA (reference sequence). The junction had 11 bases not matched to a gene; V was cut back by 1 base and J by 4 bases.

This clonotype showed up just a few times. The DNA of the CDR3 is TGTGCCAGCAGCGGACAGGGCGGCAATCAGCCCCAGCATTTT. Encoded protein: CASSGQGGNQPQHF. The chain links TRBV12-3 or TRBV12-4 to TRBJ1-5, with 8 bases aligning to TRBD1. CDR3 length: 14 residues. Unmatched junction bases numbered 3, after V lost 6 bases and J lost 2 bases.

This clonotype showed up just a few times. The V and J genes are TRBV5-1 and TRBJ2-4, with 8 bases lining up with TRBD2. The germline V gene encodes CDR1 SGHRS and CDR2 YFSETQ. Unmatched junction bases numbered 7, after V lost 4 bases and J lost 7 bases. This CDR3 region has 14 residues. This CDR3 is CASSPGGARNIQYF. The DNA of the CDR3 is TGCGCCAGCAGCCCGGGGGGGGCGAGGAACATTCAGTACTTC.

This clonotype was seen more than once but under ten times. The rearrangement joins TRBV12-3 or TRBV12-4 to TRBJ1-5, with D possibly being TRBD1 (6 bases). The length of the CDR3 is 15 residues. V lost 5 bases and J lost 1, with 12 bases in between. In DNA form, the CDR3 reads TGTGCCAGCAGTGAGTCCCAGGGGAGCAATCAGCCCCAGCATTTT. Amino acids: CASSESQGSNQPQHF.

This clonotype was recorded at least ten times. The chain combines TRBV7-2 with TRBJ2-7, with 7 bases aligning to TRBD1. Trimming removed 5 bases from V and 4 bases from J; junction bases left unmatched: 5. The CDR3 length is 13 residues. Germline V gives CDR1 SGHTA, CDR2 FQGNSA. The CDR3 spells CASSRDRRYEQYF. Here the CDR3 DNA reads TGTGCCAGCAGCCGGGACAGACGTTACGAGCAGTACTTC. The full variable domain, its missing parts supplied by reference TRBV7-2 and TRBJ2-7, is GAGVSQSPSNKVTEKGKDVELRCDPISGHTALYWYRQSLGQGLEFLIYFQGNSAPDKSGLPSDRFSAERTGGSVSTLTIQRTQQEDSAVYLCASSRDRRYEQYFGPGTRLTVT.

The chain is built from TRBV6-1 and TRBJ1-4; D may be TRBD1 (5 bases). Trimming shortened V by 1 base and J by 7 bases, and 7 bases separated the two germline ends. Germline CDR1 reads MNHNS; CDR2 reads SASEGT. The CDR3 contains 13 residues. The CDR3 sequence: CASSEGGGEKLFF. In DNA form, the CDR3 reads TGTGCCAGCAGTGAAGGGGGCGGTGAAAAACTGTTTTTT.

J is TRBJ2-7 and V is TRBV3-1; D might be TRBD1 or TRBD2, each matching 5 bases. The V gene lost 7 bases and the J gene lost 5 bases, with 15 bases spanning the gap. Germline CDR1 is LGHDT and CDR2 is YNNKEL (reference sequence). This CDR3 has 13 amino acids. This CDR3 is CASKRTGPHEQYF. CDR3 in DNA: TGTGCCAGCAAGAGGACGGGACCCCACGAGCAGTACTTC.

This clonotype was observed at least ten times. The chain has TRBV10-3 and TRBJ2-5, with D perhaps TRBD1 or TRBD2 (5 bases each). Germline CDR1 reads ENHRY; CDR2 reads SYGVKD. The CDR3 has 13 residues. V lost 10 bases, J lost 5 bases, and 17 bases lay in between. The CDR3 loop reads CATRGGLTETQYF. The CDR3, as DNA: TGTGCCACCCGGGGCGGCCTAACGGAGACCCAGTACTTC.

The chain joins TRBV7-6 to TRBJ2-5, with no clear D. The CDR3 contains 13 residues. Between the trimmed V and J ends, which lost 3 bases and 13 bases, there was a span of 18 bases. CDR1 is SGHVS, CDR2 FNYEAQ, per germline. The CDR3 reads CASSFSHGNPVYF. The CDR3 nucleotides are TGTGCCAGCAGCTTCAGTCACGGCAACCCCGTGTACTTC.

In its sample, this clonotype was seen a few times. This chain connects TRBV20-1 to TRBJ2-7; TRBD1 matches at 7 bases. Germline CDR1 and CDR2: DFQATT and SNEGSKA (reference sequence). CDR3 size: 13 residues. J was trimmed by 7 bases and V by 6 bases; bases with no gene match: 12. CDR3 nucleotides: TGCAGTGCCCTCCGACAGGGAAGGCGAGAGCAGTACTTC. It yields the protein CSALRQGRREQYF.

In this sample, this clonotype turned up a few times. The V and J genes are TRBV20-1 and TRBJ2-3; the D gene is possibly TRBD1 (5 bases). Germline V gene data show CDR1 as DFQATT and CDR2 as SNEGSKA (reference sequence). This CDR3 comprises 17 residues. Trimming stripped 4 bases from V and 2 bases from J, with 22 bases between. The CDR3: CSATALRKGRHTDTQYF. As DNA, the CDR3 is TGCAGTGCTACGGCCCTAAGGAAGGGGCGTCACACAGATACGCAGTATTTT.

This clonotype was counted only a few times. The V gene is TRBV11-3, the J gene TRBJ2-3; D is ambiguous. This CDR3 region has 14 residues. Germline CDR1 SGHNT, CDR2 YENEEA. V lost 3 bases to trimming and J lost 3 bases, with 10 bases between them. The CDR3 here is CASSLTRATDTQYF. The CDR3 DNA follows: TGTGCCAGCAGCTTGACGCGAGCAACAGATACGCAGTATTTT.

In its sample, this clonotype was seen a few times. The V call is TRBV5-1, the J call TRBJ1-5, with TRBD1 as a possible D gene (5 bases). Germline V gives CDR1 SGHRS, CDR2 YFSETQ. The CDR3 is 16 residues long. The germline V and J ends were trimmed by 2 bases and 2 bases, with 14 bases remaining between them. The CDR3 here is CASSFVREIGNQPQHF. The DNA of the CDR3 is TGCGCCAGCAGCTTTGTCAGGGAGATTGGCAATCAGCCCCAGCATTTT.

With respect to this clonotype: At one end the junction does not follow the germline gene, possibly because of a read error. The chain uses TRBV10-3 and TRBJ1-5, with TRBD1 identical over 8 bases. The CDR3 covers 14 residues. Per germline, CDR1 ENHRY and CDR2 SYGVKD. CDR3 region: CTISAGQGGQPQHF. The DNA of the CDR3 is TGTACCATCAGTGCAGGACAGGGCGGTCAGCCCCAGCATTTT.

This clonotype has only one observation. A read error is possible here, since a much larger clone lies one base away. The V gene is TRBV7-2, the J gene TRBJ2-3, with D uncertain. The CDR3 consists of 17 residues. In germline, CDR1 is SGHTA, CDR2 FQGNSA. The V end was cut by 4 bases, the J end by 0 bases, with 17 bases between. The CDR3 loop reads CASSSAMRPSSTDTQYF. Written as DNA, the CDR3 is TGTGCCAGCAGCTCCGCCATGCGGCCTTCTAGCACAGATACGCAGTATTTT.

CDR3 amino acids: CASSLRSGSFTDTQYF. CDR3 coding DNA: TGTGCCAGCAGCTTGAGAAGCGGGAGTTTCACAGATACGCAGTATTTT. This chain joins TRBV5-6 and TRBJ2-3; 8 bases fit TRBD2. Germline assignment: CDR1 SGHDT and CDR2 YYEEEE. This CDR3 comprises 16 residues. The trim removed 1 base at V and 2 bases at J, leaving 6 bases unmatched.

The chain joins TRBV2 to TRBJ1-3; D remains ambiguous. V shed 8 bases and J shed 0 bases, with 11 bases lying between them. This CDR3 comprises 14 residues. Germline V gene data show CDR1 as SNHLY and CDR2 as FYNNEI. The CDR3 loop reads CASRYPGSGNTIYF. The CDR3 DNA is TGTGCCAGCCGATATCCCGGCTCTGGAAACACCATATATTTT.

V is TRBV20-1 and J is TRBJ2-3; D unresolved. Deletions cut 0 bases from V and 0 bases from J, with 13 bases between. The CDR3 contains 16 residues. From germline, CDR1 is DFQATT and CDR2 SNEGSKA (reference sequence). The CDR3 nucleotides read TGCAGTGCTAGAGATACGCAGTTCACTAGCACAGATACGCAGTATTTT. Its translation is CSARDTQFTSTDTQYF.

This clonotype was observed at least ten times. The V gene is TRBV12-3 or TRBV12-4, the J gene TRBJ2-5; 8 bases are shared with TRBD2. V shed 7 bases and J 13 bases; nucleotides not matched to a gene: 14. This CDR3 has 13 residues. The CDR3 loop is CASTPGLAGPGYF. The CDR3 coding sequence is TGTGCCAGCACCCCAGGGCTAGCGGGTCCGGGGTACTTC.

The V and J genes are TRBV18 and TRBJ2-2; 12 nucleotides match TRBD2. This CDR3 spans 18 amino acids. V shed 3 bases, J shed 4 bases, and the junction held 9 bases outside the gene matches. Germline V CDR1 and CDR2: KGHSH, LQKENI. CDR3 amino acids: CASSPPSGRASVTGELFF. The CDR3 nucleotides read TGTGCCAGCTCACCCCCTAGCGGGAGGGCCTCTGTCACCGGGGAGCTGTTTTTT.

With respect to this clonotype: A much more abundant neighbour one base away suggests this may be a read error. This sequence joins TRBV5-1 and TRBJ1-1; a weak D match, TRBD1 (5 bases). V shed 5 bases and J shed 1 base, with 15 bases lying between them. The CDR3 is 15 amino acids. Germline lookup yields CDR1 SGHRS and CDR2 YFSETQ. The chain's CDR3 is CASRPPGTPNTEAFF. DNA of the CDR3: TGCGCCAGCAGGCCCCCCGGGACGCCGAACACTGAAGCTTTCTTT.